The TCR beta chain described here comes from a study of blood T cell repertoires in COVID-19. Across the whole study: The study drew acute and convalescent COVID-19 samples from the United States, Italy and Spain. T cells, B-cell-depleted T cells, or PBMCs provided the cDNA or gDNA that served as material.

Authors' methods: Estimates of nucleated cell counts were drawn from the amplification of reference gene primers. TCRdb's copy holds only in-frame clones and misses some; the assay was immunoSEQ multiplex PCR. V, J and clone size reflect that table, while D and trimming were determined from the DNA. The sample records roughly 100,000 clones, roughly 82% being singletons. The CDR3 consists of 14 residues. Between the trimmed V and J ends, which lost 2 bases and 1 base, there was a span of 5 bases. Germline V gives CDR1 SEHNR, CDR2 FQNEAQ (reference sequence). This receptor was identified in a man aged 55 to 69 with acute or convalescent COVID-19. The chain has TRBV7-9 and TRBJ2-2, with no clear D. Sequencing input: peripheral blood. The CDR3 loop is CASSLSGNTGELFF. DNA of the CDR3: TGTGCCAGCAGCTTATCAGGGAACACCGGGGAGCTGTTTTTT.